This T cell receptor (beta chain) emerged from a study of siplizumab effects on memory and regulatory T cells. Repertoires were generated with immunoSEQ multiplex PCR, while TCRdb's copy carries only in-frame clones and drops some. The sample includes just over 60,000 clones, roughly 78% of them seen just once. This clone turned up a few times. CDR1 is SGHVS, CDR2 FNYEAQ, per germline. The ends lost 1 base at V and 3 bases at J; junction bases unmatched: 9. CDR3 size: 17 residues. The clonotype originates from a human donor in good health. Sequenced sample: memory CD4+ T cells sorted from blood. The rearrangement links TRBV7-6 to TRBJ2-7, with 10 positions matching TRBD2. CDR3 bases: TGTGCCAGCAGCTTAGTGGCTAGCGGGGGAGCTGACTACGAGCAGTACTTC. It encodes CASSLVASGGADYEQYF.